This T cell receptor beta chain comes out of a study of CD8 T cells in Susac syndrome. The authors sequenced TCR beta from blood CD8+ and CD4+ T cells. The multiple sclerosis controls were treatment-naive patients, and their relapsing-remitting disease was stable or active. Random-hexamer reverse transcription was applied to about 0.45 to 1 ug RNA. Multiplex PCR with immunoSEQ amplified the TCR beta CDR3 across 54 Vbeta and 13 Jbeta. TCRdb recomputed calls from the immunoSEQ multiplex PCR reads with MiXCR, one row per CDR3 protein. The sample records 100,000 to 150,000 distinct CDR3 sequences, 75% to 90% being singletons. The V end was cut by 0 bases, the J end by 7 bases, with 4 bases between. Germline loops: CDR1 GTSNPN, CDR2 SVGIG (reference sequence). The CDR3 runs 11 residues.

The chain uses TRBV30 and TRBJ2-1; D is uncertain. Sequenced sample: CD8+ T cells from PBMCs. The receptor was isolated from a human donor with multiple sclerosis. This chain's CDR3 is CAWSVLNEQFF. In DNA form, the CDR3 reads TGTGCCTGGAGTGTGCTTAATGAGCAGTTCTTC.